Below are 32 T cell receptor beta chains sequenced from a single sample in a study of blood T cell repertoires in COVID-19. Sequenced by immunoSEQ multiplex PCR; TCRdb stores in-frame clones only, minus some. The table lists 190,000 or so clones, under 80% of them singletons. Sequencing input: peripheral blood. The source is a man aged 45-65 years who had recovered from COVID-19.

The chain couples TRBV5-5 to TRBJ1-1, with TRBD1 matching over 8 bases. This CDR3 is built from 18 residues. V shed 1 base and J 3 bases; nucleotides not matched to a gene: 14. In germline, CDR1 is SGHKS, CDR2 YYEKEE (reference sequence). The CDR3 here is CASSLRATGVGYDTEAFF. The CDR3, as DNA: TGTGCCAGCAGCTTGCGTGCGACAGGGGTGGGTTATGACACTGAAGCTTTCTTT.

This clone has more than one count but fewer than ten. The rearrangement uses TRBV7-9 and TRBJ2-2; TRBD1 is a possible D gene (6 bases). The CDR3 spans 15 residues. The V gene's germline CDR1 is SEHNR and CDR2 FQNEAQ (reference sequence). The V end lost 6 bases, the J end lost 4 bases, and 15 bases lay between the germline ends. DNA of the CDR3: TGTGCCAGCAGTTACAGGGTATCGGTCACCGGGGAGCTGTTTTTT. This sequence encodes CASSYRVSVTGELFF. Combining the CDR3 with reference TRBV7-9 and TRBJ2-2 gives the whole variable domain DTGVSQNPRHKITKRGQNVTFRCDPISEHNRLYWYRQTLGQGPEFLTYFQNEAQLEKSRLLSDRFSAERPKGSFSTLEIQRTEQGDSAMYLCASSYRVSVTGELFFGEGSRLTVL.

This clone was observed a single time. The chain carries TRBV30 and TRBJ2-1; TRBD2 matches at 10 bases. Unmatched junction bases numbered 0, after V lost 3 bases and J lost 4 bases. The CDR3 is 13 residues long. Germline V gene data show CDR1 as GTSNPN and CDR2 as SVGIG (reference sequence). Written as DNA, the CDR3 is TGTGCCTGGAGACTAGCGGGGTACAATGAGCAGTTCTTC. Protein product: CAWRLAGYNEQFF.

The genes are TRBV27 and TRBJ2-7; possible D gene TRBD1, 5 bases. CDR1 and CDR2 (germline): MNHEY, SMNVEV (reference sequence). The CDR3 spans 14 residues. The V end lost 5 bases, the J end lost 6 bases, and 17 bases lay between the germline ends. Here the CDR3 DNA reads TGTGCCAGCAGTCCCACCTCAGGGTACTCCGAGCAGTACTTC. Amino acids: CASSPTSGYSEQYF.

Only a few counts were recorded for this clone. The chain uses TRBV4-2 and TRBJ2-7, with 7 bases that match TRBD2. The CDR3 runs 14 residues. The germline V gene has CDR1 LGHNA and CDR2 YNFKEQ. Trimming removed 4 bases from V and 2 bases from J; junction bases left unmatched: 5. The CDR3 here is CASSPGGGPYEQYF. The DNA of the CDR3 is TGTGCCAGCAGCCCTGGGGGGGGACCCTACGAGCAGTACTTC.

The chain uses TRBV21-1 and TRBJ2-5; TRBD1, the table's D call, was not compared with the DNA. TRBV21-1 is assigned pseudogene status. The CDR3 covers 18 residues. CDR3 region: CASSKAGIAGIVQETQYF. DNA for the CDR3: TGTGCCAGCAGCAAAGCGGGAATCGCAGGGATTGTACAGGAGACCCAGTACTTC.

This clone has just one count. CDR3 sequence reads: CASSQVDSSGYNEQFF. The CDR3 DNA reads as TGCGCCAGCAGCCAAGTGGACTCTAGCGGATACAATGAGCAGTTCTTC. V gene TRBV4-1 combines with J gene TRBJ2-1; 7 positions match TRBD2. The V gene's germline CDR1 is MGHRA and CDR2 YSYEKL. V gave up 1 base and J gave up 4 bases; unmatched junction bases: 7. The CDR3 is made up of 16 amino acids.

The gene calls are TRBV28 and TRBJ2-1; 9 bases map to TRBD1. V lost 8 bases and J lost 5; bases outside the gene matches: 7. CDR1 and CDR2 (germline): MDHEN, SYDVKM. The CDR3 contains 14 residues. CDR3 protein: CASLRTGANNEQFF. CDR3 nucleotides: TGTGCCAGCCTCCGGACAGGGGCGAACAATGAGCAGTTCTTC.

The rearrangement joins TRBV29-1 to TRBJ2-2, with a possible D match to TRBD1 (6 bases). V lost 5 bases and J lost 6, with 16 bases in between. This CDR3 is 14 amino acids long. Germline V gene data show CDR1 as SQVTM and CDR2 as ANQGSEA. The CDR3 DNA follows: TGCAGCGTTCTCCGAGGGGGTACGGCCGGGGAGCTGTTTTTT. It yields the protein CSVLRGGTAGELFF.

This clone showed up just once. The rearrangement joins TRBV19 to TRBJ2-1; 15 bases match TRBD2. Germline CDR1 is LNHDA and CDR2 is SQIVND (reference sequence). The CDR3 is 15 residues long. Trimming at V came to 5 bases and at J to 7 bases, leaving 3 bases not matched to a gene. The CDR3 nucleotides read TGTGCCAGTAGTTGGACTAGCGGGAGGGTTAATGAGCAGTTCTTC. Its protein is CASSWTSGRVNEQFF.

The chain couples TRBV5-1 to TRBJ2-1, with 7 bases that match TRBD2. The ends lost 2 bases at V and 7 bases at J; junction bases unmatched: 12. Germline V gene lookup returns CDR1 SGHRS and CDR2 YFSETQ. There are 16 residues in the CDR3. The CDR3 bases are TGCGCCAGCAGCTTTACCGCGGGAGTTAAAGGGAATGAGCAGTTCTTC. It specifies CASSFTAGVKGNEQFF. Full variable domain (missing parts from reference TRBV5-1 and TRBJ2-1): KAGVTQTPRYLIKTRGQQVTLSCSPISGHRSVSWYQQTPGQGLQFLFEYFSETQRNKGNFPGRFSGRQFSNSRSEMNVSTLELGDSALYLCASSFTAGVKGNEQFFGPGTRLTVL.

The V and J genes are TRBV29-1 and TRBJ1-1; 8 bases are a match to TRBD1. The CDR3 consists of 12 residues. CDR1 is SQVTM, CDR2 ANQGSEA, per germline. With V trimmed by 6 bases and J by 3 bases, 3 bases remained unmatched. The CDR3 sequence: CSVTGGHTEAFF. As DNA, the CDR3 is TGCAGCGTCACAGGGGGTCACACTGAAGCTTTCTTT.

This clone has only a few counts. The chain's CDR3 is CASSLAPGLAGLYYSYEQYF. The CDR3 bases are TGCGCCAGCAGCTTGGCCCCGGGACTAGCGGGCCTTTACTACTCCTACGAGCAGTACTTC. V usage is TRBV5-1 and J usage is TRBJ2-7, with 12 bases identical to TRBD2. V shed 0 bases, J shed 0 bases, and the junction held 13 bases outside the gene matches. CDR1 and CDR2 (germline): SGHRS, YFSETQ. The CDR3 has 20 amino acids. The whole variable domain, remainder taken from reference TRBV5-1 and TRBJ2-7, is KAGVTQTPRYLIKTRGQQVTLSCSPISGHRSVSWYQQTPGQGLQFLFEYFSETQRNKGNFPGRFSGRQFSNSRSEMNVSTLELGDSALYLCASSLAPGLAGLYYSYEQYFGPGTRLTVT.

The chain uses TRBV29-1 and TRBJ2-5; 10 bases align to TRBD2. Per germline, CDR1 SQVTM and CDR2 ANQGSEA. This CDR3 is built from 14 residues. V was clipped by 2 bases and J by 4 bases; unmatched bases: 4. CDR3 DNA: TGCAGCGTTGAAACTAGCGGGATAGGAGAGACCCAGTACTTC. Amino acids: CSVETSGIGETQYF.

This clone was seen only a few times. The genes are TRBV5-4 and TRBJ2-5; weak D call: TRBD2 (6 bases). This CDR3 is built from 15 residues. Germline-derived CDR1 and CDR2 are SGHNT and YYREEE (reference sequence). The V and J ends lost 1 base and 1 base respectively, with 11 bases between them. CDR3 in amino acids: CASSLPRDVQETQYF. The CDR3 DNA sequence: TGTGCCAGCAGCTTGCCGCGGGACGTCCAAGAGACCCAGTACTTC.

The rearrangement uses TRBV30 and TRBJ2-1, with TRBD2 matching over 14 bases. This CDR3 region has 18 residues. V gave up 3 bases and J gave up 4 bases; unmatched junction bases: 11. Germline lookup yields CDR1 GTSNPN and CDR2 SVGIG (reference sequence). CDR3: CAWSPDLGLAGAYNEQFF. CDR3 sequence (DNA): TGTGCCTGGAGCCCTGACTTGGGACTAGCGGGAGCATACAATGAGCAGTTCTTC.

This clone was seen only once. The V gene is TRBV18, the J gene TRBJ2-1; 11 nucleotides align to TRBD2. With V trimmed by 3 bases and J by 10 bases, 8 bases remained unmatched. CDR3 length equals 15 residues. Germline values: CDR1 KGHSH, CDR2 LQKENI. The CDR3 DNA sequence: TGTGCCAGCTCACCGTCGGGACTAGCGGTTGAAGAGCAGTTCTTC. Its protein product is CASSPSGLAVEEQFF.

The chain is built from TRBV18 and TRBJ2-3, with D uncertain. The CDR3 has 12 residues. Trimming left V 2 bases short and J 3 bases short, with 3 bases between. Germline CDR1 and CDR2: KGHSH and LQKENI. The CDR3: CASSPSTDTQYF. CDR3 in DNA: TGTGCCAGCTCACCATCAACAGATACGCAGTATTTT.

This clone was recorded only once. The rearrangement joins TRBV18 to TRBJ2-7, with D tentatively TRBD2 (5 bases). The CDR3 length is 13 residues. From germline, CDR1 is KGHSH and CDR2 LQKENI. V was clipped by 3 bases and J by 6 bases, with 12 bases between them. The CDR3 sequence: CASSPNREGEQYF. Here the CDR3 DNA reads TGTGCCAGCTCACCTAATAGAGAGGGCGAGCAGTACTTC. Full variable domain (missing parts from reference TRBV18 and TRBJ2-7): NAGVMQNPRHLVRRRGQEARLRCSPMKGHSHVYWYRQLPEEGLKFMVYLQKENIIDESGMPKERFSAEFPKEGPSILRIQQVVRGDSAAYFCASSPNREGEQYFGPGTRLTVT.

The chain employs TRBV10-1 and TRBJ2-1; D may be TRBD2 (7 bases). V was trimmed by 0 bases and J by 15 bases, leaving 21 bases between them. Per germline, CDR1 WNHNN and CDR2 SYGVQD (reference sequence). The CDR3 contains 15 residues. The CDR3: CASSESSVPSGGGFF. CDR3 nucleotide sequence: TGCGCCAGCAGTGAGTCGTCGGTCCCTAGCGGAGGGGGGTTCTTC.

In its sample, this clone was seen a few times. Written as DNA, the CDR3 is TGTGCCAGCAGCGTCCGGGACAGGGGTCCCTACGAGCAGTACTTC. Translating gives CASSVRDRGPYEQYF. V usage is TRBV7-8 and J usage is TRBJ2-7; TRBD1 matches at 10 bases. The V and J ends lost 5 bases and 2 bases, in that order; junction bases with no gene match: 6. The CDR3 length is 15 residues. The germline gives CDR1 SGHVS, CDR2 FQNEAQ.

The chain carries TRBV5-5 and TRBJ2-7; 8 positions agree with TRBD2. The CDR3 contains 13 residues. V dropped 3 bases and J dropped 6; count of bases not matched to a gene: 5. The germline V gene has CDR1 SGHKS and CDR2 YYEKEE (reference sequence). The CDR3 bases are TGTGCCAGCAGCTCAGGACTAGCAGGCGAGCAGTACTTC. It specifies CASSSGLAGEQYF.

This clone was seen once. CDR3 bases: TGTGCCACCGGGGGAGACAGGGGCAATCAGCCCCAGCATTTT. The encoded protein is CATGGDRGNQPQHF. The V and J genes are TRBV15 and TRBJ1-5; TRBD1 aligns across 7 bases. CDR3 length equals 14 residues. Per germline, CDR1 LNHNV and CDR2 YYDKDF (reference sequence). V was pared by 8 bases and J by 2 bases, with 6 bases of the junction left unmatched.

V gene TRBV5-1 combines with J gene TRBJ1-3, with unresolved D. Trimming took 0 bases from V and 4 from J, leaving 11 bases between them. Germline-derived CDR1 and CDR2 are SGHRS and YFSETQ. The CDR3 loop spans 15 amino acids. This chain's CDR3 is CASSLDPLLGNTIYF. The CDR3 bases are TGCGCCAGCAGCTTGGATCCCCTTTTGGGAAACACCATATATTTT.

The V call is TRBV2, the J call TRBJ1-5; D is perhaps TRBD1 (5 bases). The germline gives CDR1 SNHLY, CDR2 FYNNEI. The V end lost 4 bases, the J end lost 2 bases, and 9 bases lay between the germline ends. The CDR3 is 14 amino acids. CDR3 amino acids: CASSGVQGNQPQHF. In DNA form, the CDR3 reads TGTGCCAGCAGTGGAGTACAGGGCAATCAGCCCCAGCATTTT.

The V call is TRBV24-1, the J call TRBJ2-5, with TRBD1 identical over 7 bases. Per germline, CDR1 KGHDR and CDR2 SFDVKD. The CDR3 extends over 12 amino acids. The V and J ends lost 9 bases and 4 bases, in that order; junction bases with no gene match: 4. CDR3 region: CATEGARETQYF. The CDR3 DNA reads TGTGCCACCGAGGGGGCTAGAGAGACCCAGTACTTC.

The J gene is TRBJ1-1, the V gene TRBV5-1; weak D call: TRBD1 (6 bases). The CDR3 is made up of 13 amino acids. CDR1 is SGHRS and CDR2 is YFSETQ in the germline V gene. Trimming pared 0 bases from V and 8 bases from J, leaving 11 bases between. Here the CDR3 reads CASSLGTAREAFF. The CDR3 nucleotides are TGCGCCAGCAGCTTGGGGACAGCCCGAGAAGCTTTCTTT.

The rearrangement links TRBV10-3 to TRBJ1-6, with TRBD1 identical over 9 bases. Germline CDR1 ENHRY, CDR2 SYGVKD. This CDR3 has 14 residues. J gave up 7 bases and V 6 bases, and 4 bases lay outside the gene matches. The CDR3 coding sequence is TGTGCCATCAGCGGCGGACAGGGGAATTCACCCCTCCACTTT. Its translation is CAISGGQGNSPLHF.

V gene TRBV7-3 combines with J gene TRBJ2-2; 11 bases are a match to TRBD2. The germline CDR1 and CDR2 sequences are SGHTA and FQGTGA. The CDR3 contains 15 residues. Trimming at V came to 5 bases and at J to 6 bases, leaving 5 bases not matched to a gene. The CDR3 sequence is CASSPGLAESGELFF. The CDR3 bases are TGTGCCAGCAGCCCGGGACTAGCGGAATCCGGGGAGCTGTTTTTT.

J is TRBJ2-1 and V is TRBV10-3; a weak D match, TRBD2 (5 bases). Trimming pared 3 bases from V and 15 bases from J, leaving 18 bases between. Per germline, CDR1 ENHRY and CDR2 SYGVKD. The CDR3 is made up of 13 amino acids. Written as DNA, the CDR3 is TGTGCCATCAGTGACCAAGGAGCGGACTCATCGTTCTTC. Its translation: CAISDQGADSSFF.

The chain joins TRBV27 to TRBJ1-2; weak D call: TRBD1 (5 bases). Trimming removed 3 bases from V and 8 bases from J, with 13 bases in between. CDR1 and CDR2 (germline): MNHEY, SMNVEV (reference sequence). The CDR3 is 13 residues long. The CDR3 sequence is CASSFGQQAGYTF. The CDR3 nucleotides read TGTGCCAGCAGTTTCGGACAACAAGCCGGCTACACCTTC.

This chain links TRBV28 with TRBJ2-7, with TRBD1 identical over 9 bases. V was clipped by 4 bases and J by 6 bases; unmatched bases: 7. CDR3 length: 14 residues. The germline V gene encodes CDR1 MDHEN and CDR2 SYDVKM. In DNA, the CDR3 is TGTGCCAGCAGTTCCCCGGGACAGGGTTCCGAGCAGTACTTC. This gives the protein CASSSPGQGSEQYF.